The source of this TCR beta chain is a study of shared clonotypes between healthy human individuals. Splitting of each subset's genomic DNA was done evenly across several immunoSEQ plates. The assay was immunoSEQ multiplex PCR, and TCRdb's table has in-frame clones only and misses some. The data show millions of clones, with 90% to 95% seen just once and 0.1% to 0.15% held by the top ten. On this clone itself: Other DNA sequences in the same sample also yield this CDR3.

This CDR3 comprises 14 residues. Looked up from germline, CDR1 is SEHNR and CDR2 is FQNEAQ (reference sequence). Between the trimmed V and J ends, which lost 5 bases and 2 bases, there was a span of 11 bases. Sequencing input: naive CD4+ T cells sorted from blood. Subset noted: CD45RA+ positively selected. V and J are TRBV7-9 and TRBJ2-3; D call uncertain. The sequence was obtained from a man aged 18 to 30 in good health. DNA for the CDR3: TGTGCCAGCAGCCCCCTGACTTACACAGATACGCAGTATTTT. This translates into CASSPLTYTDTQYF.